The sequence of this T cell receptor beta chain was determined in a study of CD4 T cells in relation to SARS-CoV-2 and coronaviruses. In the study overall: Negative control cultures got HIV-1 Nef peptides or no peptide.

Sequencing was performed with immunoSEQ multiplex PCR; in TCRdb, only in-frame clones are kept and a portion is missing. The table has 20,000 to 25,000 clones, about 70% seen once. Comments on this clone: The antigen is unknown.

Unexposed donor CD4+ T cells date from 2011-2018, before the COVID-19 pandemic. Isolation of CD4+ T cells took place after approximately 11 days in culture. PBMCs were plated at a few million per well in IL-2-containing medium. Study-level findings and limits: Crossreactive clones expanded significantly less to SARS-CoV-2 than monoreactive clones. About 65% of donors had memory CD4+ clonotypes crossrecognizing SARS-CoV-2 and common cold coronavirus spike.

The sequencing sample was made of CD4+ T cells from PBMCs, cultured in vitro. This clonotype originated in a human donor in good health.

CDR3 nucleotides: TGCGCCAGCAGCTTGGGTAGGGCTAGCGGAGATTCCACAGATACGCAGTATTTT. It yields the protein CASSLGRASGDSTDTQYF. J is TRBJ2-3 and V is TRBV5-1; TRBD2 aligns across 7 bases. Germline V CDR1 and CDR2: SGHRS, YFSETQ. CDR3 length: 18 residues. Germline trimming cut 0 bases from V and 2 bases from J; bases unmatched to any gene: 12.